This T cell receptor (beta chain) comes out of a study of breast tumors, draining lymph nodes, adjacent tissues. Whole-study results and caveats: Data fit most tumor T cells coming from lymph node, expanding in tumor. Compared with lymph nodes, tumors were less diverse; compared with nontumor tissue, more.

Breast cancer patients provided tissue from their axillary draining lymph nodes. Comment on this clonotype: Its matching antigen is unknown. Relative to the germline gene, one junction end is altered; a read error may explain this.

TCRdb re-called the multiplex PCR reads through MiXCR, storing one row per CDR3 protein. The table lists 150,000 to 200,000 distinct CDR3 sequences, approximately 33% of them singletons, with roughly 4.3% in the top ten. Germline V lookup: CDR1 DFQATT, CDR2 SNEGSKA (reference sequence). The CDR3 totals 11 residues. The sample was axillary lymph node tissue. The sequence was obtained from a female donor with breast cancer. Some clones in this sample may be carry-over from other donors' samples. The rearrangement uses TRBV20-1 and TRBJ1-6; D possibly corresponds to TRBD1 (6 bases). CDR3 amino acids: CSAHTGRVLPF. In DNA form, the CDR3 reads TGCAGTGCTCATACAGGGAGGGTCCTCCCCTTT.